Shown below are 17 T cell receptor beta chains from a single sample sequenced in a study of shared clonotypes between healthy human individuals. TCRdb's copy holds only in-frame clones and misses some; the assay was immunoSEQ multiplex PCR. The sample contains over a million clones, about 75% of which appear only once. What was sequenced was memory CD4+ T cells sorted from blood. Subset in this sample: CD45RA-negative fraction. These receptors were taken from a man between 18 and 29 years old in good health.

Worth noting for this clone: The sample contains more than one DNA sequence encoding this CDR3. V usage is TRBV19 and J usage is TRBJ2-3, with 8 bases that match TRBD2. In germline, CDR1 is LNHDA, CDR2 SQIVND (reference sequence). CDR3 length: 15 residues. V dropped 1 base and J dropped 0; count of bases not matched to a gene: 0. The CDR3 DNA is TGTGCCAGTAGTATAGCGGGGGGGAGCACAGATACGCAGTATTTT. Amino acid sequence: CASSIAGGSTDTQYF.

V gene TRBV7-3 combines with J gene TRBJ1-3; D is uncertain. This CDR3 is 16 amino acids long. The germline gives CDR1 SGHTA, CDR2 FQGTGA. Trimming left V 6 bases short and J 0 bases short, with 15 bases between. The CDR3 DNA sequence: TGTGCCAGCAGTCCACAAGGCCCGTCCTCTGGAAACACCATATATTTT. It codes for CASSPQGPSSGNTIYF. The full variable domain, completed using reference TRBV7-3 and TRBJ1-3, is GAGVSQTPSNKVTEKGKYVELRCDPISGHTALYWYRQSLGQGPEFLIYFQGTGAADDSGLPNDRFFAVRPEGSVSTLKIQRTERGDSAVYLCASSPQGPSSGNTIYFGEGSWLTVV.

The chain uses TRBV2 and TRBJ1-2, with D hard to call. CDR3 length: 13 residues. CDR1 and CDR2 from the germline V gene are SNHLY and FYNNEI. With 4 bases removed from V and 2 bases from J, the gap between germline ends came to 8 bases. The CDR3 DNA is TGTGCCAGCAGTGGTGGATTAAACTATGGCTACACCTTC. Residues: CASSGGLNYGYTF.

This clone was seen a single time. This chain uses TRBV2 with TRBJ2-1, with D unclear. The CDR3 spans 16 residues. CDR1 is SNHLY and CDR2 is FYNNEI in the germline V gene. V lost 8 bases, J lost 1 base, and 18 bases lay in between. The DNA for the CDR3 is TGTGCCAGCTCCGATGCGAGATCCTTTTCCTACAATGAGCAGTTCTTC. Its protein is CASSDARSFSYNEQFF.

Many counts were recorded for this clone. CDR3 region: CASSRRFSNTGELFF. CDR3 coding DNA: TGTGCCAGCAGCCGCCGCTTTTCGAACACCGGGGAGCTGTTTTTT. This chain links TRBV11-3 with TRBJ2-2; D not resolved. The V gene's germline CDR1 is SGHNT and CDR2 YENEEA. The CDR3 has 15 residues. V was shortened by 5 bases and J by 0 bases, with 10 bases between the two germline ends.

The chain uses TRBV7-2 and TRBJ2-3; D tentatively reads TRBD1 or TRBD2 (5 bases each). Trimming took off 5 bases at V and 0 bases at J, with 15 bases between the two ends. The CDR3 totals 16 residues. Germline V lookup: CDR1 SGHTA, CDR2 FQGNSA. CDR3 in DNA: TGTGCCAGCAGCACAAGAGGGACGGGCAGCACAGATACGCAGTATTTT. This encodes CASSTRGTGSTDTQYF.

A note on this clone: One junction end does not reproduce the germline sequence, and a read error may be involved. V is TRBV11-2 and J is TRBJ1-1, with D unclear. The CDR3 loop spans 12 amino acids. Germline values: CDR1 SGHAT, CDR2 FQNNGV. CDR3 DNA sequence: TGTGCCAGCAGCTTAGATCACAGATTGCATACCTTT. This sequence encodes CASSLDHRLHTF.

This clone was picked up a small number of times. The chain employs TRBV19 and TRBJ1-1; TRBD1 is a possible D gene (5 bases). From germline, CDR1 is LNHDA and CDR2 SQIVND (reference sequence). Deletions cut 4 bases from V and 5 bases from J, with 14 bases between. This CDR3 has 14 residues. The CDR3 is CASSTLTGGTEAFF. CDR3 DNA sequence: TGTGCCAGTAGTACGCTTACAGGCGGAACTGAAGCTTTCTTT.

This clone was recorded many times. The rearrangement uses TRBV6-1 and TRBJ2-6; D remains ambiguous. The length of the CDR3 is 15 residues. Germline values: CDR1 MNHNS, CDR2 SASEGT. The V end was cut by 3 bases, the J end by 3 bases, with 9 bases between. The CDR3 sequence is CASSEGSVGANVLTF. The DNA of the CDR3 is TGTGCCAGCAGTGAGGGGTCGGTTGGGGCCAACGTCCTGACTTTC.

The CDR3 sequence is CASSLGGGGEQYF. The DNA of the CDR3 is TGTGCCAGCAGCTTAGGCGGGGGCGGCGAGCAGTACTTC. This chain links TRBV7-2 with TRBJ2-7, with D possibly matching TRBD2 (7 bases). Germline CDR1 SGHTA, CDR2 FQGNSA. The ends were cut back, 1 base at V and 6 bases at J, with 10 bases in the middle. The CDR3 loop spans 13 amino acids.

The chain combines TRBV7-2 with TRBJ2-5, with D possibly being TRBD2 (6 bases). The CDR3 sequence is 14 residues long. With 5 bases removed from V and 4 bases from J, the gap between germline ends came to 14 bases. The germline V gene has CDR1 SGHTA and CDR2 FQGNSA. CDR3 nucleotides: TGTGCCAGCAGCCCCGGAGGAGGGTCAGAGACCCAGTACTTC. It codes for CASSPGGGSETQYF.

This chain uses TRBV29-1 with TRBJ2-2; 8 nucleotides agree with TRBD2. CDR1 and CDR2 from the germline V gene are SQVTM and ANQGSEA. The ends lost 6 bases at V and 4 bases at J; junction bases unmatched: 10. This CDR3 is 15 amino acids long. CDR3 amino acids: CSVKIGGAGTGELFF. CDR3 bases: TGCAGCGTCAAGATCGGGGGGGCGGGCACCGGGGAGCTGTTTTTT.

The rearrangement uses TRBV2 and TRBJ1-2, with D possibly TRBD1 on 6 matching bases. The ends were cut back, 8 bases at V and 8 bases at J, with 15 bases in the middle. Germline V CDR1 and CDR2: SNHLY, FYNNEI. The CDR3 sequence is 12 residues long. CDR3 sequence: CASAGQRMGYTF. CDR3 sequence (DNA): TGTGCCAGCGCCGGACAGCGAATGGGCTACACCTTC.

About this clone itself: This sample includes further DNA sequences coding for the same CDR3. The chain links TRBV5-1 to TRBJ2-3, with a tentative D call TRBD2 (6 bases). The CDR3 has 14 amino acids. Germline CDR1 SGHRS, CDR2 YFSETQ. Between the trimmed V and J ends, which lost 5 bases and 2 bases, there was a span of 12 bases. The CDR3 spells CASSFGGYTDTQYF. CDR3 in DNA: TGCGCCAGCAGTTTCGGGGGATACACAGATACGCAGTATTTT. Together with reference TRBV5-1 and TRBJ2-3, the CDR3 gives the full variable domain: KAGVTQTPRYLIKTRGQQVTLSCSPISGHRSVSWYQQTPGQGLQFLFEYFSETQRNKGNFPGRFSGRQFSNSRSEMNVSTLELGDSALYLCASSFGGYTDTQYFGPGTRLTVL.

The CDR3 nucleotides are TGTGCCAGCAGCGACCCTGAGGGGAACACTGAAGCTTTCTTT. This gives the protein CASSDPEGNTEAFF. The V and J genes are TRBV2 and TRBJ1-1; D gene unclear. Germline CDR1 is SNHLY and CDR2 is FYNNEI. With 6 bases removed from V and 1 base from J, the gap between germline ends came to 12 bases. The CDR3 is made up of 14 amino acids.

The genes are TRBV7-2 and TRBJ1-1; tentative D call: TRBD1 (5 bases). V was cut by 0 bases and J by 4 bases, with 12 bases left in between. Germline values: CDR1 SGHTA, CDR2 FQGNSA. This CDR3 region has 15 residues. DNA for the CDR3: TGTGCCAGCAGCTTAGCGCAACCCGGGGGCACTGAAGCTTTCTTT. Translating it yields CASSLAQPGGTEAFF.

This clone was counted a single time. The rearrangement links TRBV5-1 to TRBJ1-6; TRBD1 might be the D (6 bases). The germline V and J ends were trimmed by 4 bases and 2 bases, with 13 bases remaining between them. The CDR3 extends over 16 amino acids. From germline, CDR1 is SGHRS and CDR2 YFSETQ. CDR3 DNA sequence: TGCGCCAGCAGCATGACAGGTATCACCTATAATTCACCCCTCCACTTT. Translation gives CASSMTGITYNSPLHF. The whole variable domain, remainder taken from reference TRBV5-1 and TRBJ1-6, is KAGVTQTPRYLIKTRGQQVTLSCSPISGHRSVSWYQQTPGQGLQFLFEYFSETQRNKGNFPGRFSGRQFSNSRSEMNVSTLELGDSALYLCASSMTGITYNSPLHFGNGTRLTVT.